This T cell receptor (beta chain) derives from a study of blood T cell repertoires in COVID-19. Study background: The United States, Italy and Spain provided the acute and convalescent COVID-19 samples. T cells, B-cell-depleted T cells, or PBMCs supplied cDNA or gDNA.

As processed by the authors: Estimates of nucleated cell counts were drawn from the amplification of reference gene primers. Sequenced by immunoSEQ multiplex PCR; TCRdb stores in-frame clones only, minus some. That table supplies the V and J calls and clone size; D and trimming were determined from the DNA. The data show roughly 230,000 clones, 82% seen once. Looked up from germline, CDR1 is SNHLY and CDR2 is FYNNEI. The CDR3 is 14 residues long. With 6 bases clipped from V and 2 bases from J, the junction kept 6 bases outside the gene matches. V and J are TRBV2 and TRBJ1-1, with 7 bases identical to TRBD1. Sequencing was performed on peripheral blood. This TCR came from a woman of 80 years or more with acute or convalescent COVID-19. The CDR3 coding sequence is TGTGCCAGCAGGTCGCAGGGGGGCAACACTGAAGCTTTCTTT. Its protein is CASRSQGGNTEAFF.